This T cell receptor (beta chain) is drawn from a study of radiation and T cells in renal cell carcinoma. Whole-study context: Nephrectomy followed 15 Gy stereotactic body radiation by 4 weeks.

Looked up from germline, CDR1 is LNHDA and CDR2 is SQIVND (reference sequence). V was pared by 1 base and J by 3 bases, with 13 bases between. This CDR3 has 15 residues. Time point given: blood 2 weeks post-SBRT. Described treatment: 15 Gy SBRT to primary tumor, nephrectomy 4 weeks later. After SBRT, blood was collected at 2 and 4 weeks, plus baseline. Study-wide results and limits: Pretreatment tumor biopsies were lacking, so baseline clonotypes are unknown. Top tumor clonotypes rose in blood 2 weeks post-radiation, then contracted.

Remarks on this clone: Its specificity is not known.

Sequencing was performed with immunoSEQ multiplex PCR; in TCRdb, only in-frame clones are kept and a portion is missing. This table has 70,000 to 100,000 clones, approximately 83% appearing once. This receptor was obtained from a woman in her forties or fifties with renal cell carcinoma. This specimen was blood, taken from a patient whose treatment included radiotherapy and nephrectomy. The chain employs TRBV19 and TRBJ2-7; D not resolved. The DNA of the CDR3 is TGTGCCAGTAGTATAGTTGCCGGTACGATCTACGAGCAGTACTTC. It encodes CASSIVAGTIYEQYF.